Listed below are T cell receptor beta chains from one sample, sequenced in a study of T cell repertoires in cytomegalovirus infection. TCRdb reprocessed the reads via MiXCR and lists one record per CDR3 protein. The sample has around 550,000 distinct CDR3 sequences; around 27% are singletons. The sequenced sample consisted of PBMCs. All receptors derive from a human donor in good health (CMV status not recorded). Some clones in this sample may be carry-over from other donors' samples. Both conserved end residues are part of each CDR3. Each record gives: V gene, CDR3 length, D gene, J gene, clone size, CDR3 DNA, CDR3 protein. D genes are given only for firm matches. Clone size is not always given. Where it is, it says once, few, many or a class for expanded clones.

>TRBV19|15|TRBD1|TRBJ2-7|NA
TGTGCCAGTAGTCCCCGACGGGACAGCAACTACGAGCAGTACTTC
CASSPRRDSNYEQYF
>TRBV12-3/TRBV12-4|13|TRBD1|TRBJ2-4|NA
TGTGCCAGCAAGGAACAGGGGAAAAACATTCAGTACTTC
CASKEQGKNIQYF
>TRBV15|14|NA|TRBJ2-5|NA
TGTGCCACCAGCAAAACACAGTTAGAAGAGACCCAGTACTTC
CATSKTQLEETQYF
>TRBV5-1|14|NA|TRBJ2-5|NA
TGCGCCAGCAGCTTCCAGGGACCCCAAGAGACCCAGTACTTC
CASSFQGPQETQYF
>TRBV7-9|15|TRBD1|TRBJ1-1|few
TGTGCCAGCAGCTTATCCGGACAGGGGAACACTGAAGCTTTCTTT
CASSLSGQGNTEAFF
>TRBV6-5|18|NA|TRBJ2-1|NA
TGTGCCAGCAGTTACTTGACAGGGGAAGCGGGGTTATACAATGAGCAGTTCTTC
CASSYLTGEAGLYNEQFF
>TRBV30|13|NA|TRBJ2-7|NA
TGTGCCTGGAGTGTGAGCCCGTACTACGAGCAGTACTTC
CAWSVSPYYEQYF
>TRBV30|13|NA|TRBJ1-1|NA
TGTGCCTGGGGCGGCGGAAGGAACACTGAAGCTTTCTTT
CAWGGGRNTEAFF
>TRBV7-6|18|NA|TRBJ2-1|few
TGTGCCAGCAGCCTCCCATTGACTAGAAAGGGGCCCTACAATGAGCAGTTCTTC
CASSLPLTRKGPYNEQFF
>TRBV7-9|13|NA|TRBJ1-2|NA
TGTGCCAGCAGCTTAGGGCAGAGCCGTGGCTACACCTTC
CASSLGQSRGYTF
>TRBV6-1|14|NA|TRBJ1-4|NA
TGTGCCAGCAGTTCCAGCGGCCCGAGAGGAAAACTGTTTTTT
CASSSSGPRGKLFF
>TRBV14|14|TRBD1|TRBJ2-2|few
TGTGCCAGCAGCCGACAGGGTTTTACCGGGGAGCTGTTTTTT
CASSRQGFTGELFF
>TRBV6-2/TRBV6-3|19|TRBD2|TRBJ2-1|NA
TGTGCCAGCAGTTACTCGGGACTAGCGGGAGGGCCTTCCTACAATGAGCAGTTCTTC
CASSYSGLAGGPSYNEQFF
>TRBV7-2|19|NA|TRBJ2-4|NA
TGTGCCAGCAGCTTATTCTTTACAGGGCCCTCCTTAGCCAAAAACATTCAGTACTTC
CASSLFFTGPSLAKNIQYF
>TRBV29-1|14|NA|TRBJ2-5|few
TGCAGCGTTGTGGGGGCATCAGCGAAAGAGACCCAGTACTTC
CSVVGASAKETQYF
>TRBV28|14|NA|TRBJ1-5|few
TGTGCCAGCAGTTTTAGGGGAAGCAATCAGCCCCAGCATTTT
CASSFRGSNQPQHF
>TRBV20-1|13|TRBD2|TRBJ2-7|few
TGCAGTGCCCCAGCGGGAGCGCTCTACGAGCAGTACTTC
CSAPAGALYEQYF
>TRBV15|15|NA|TRBJ2-3|few
TGTGCCACCAGCAGGACAAGACAAGCCGGAGATACGCAGTATTTT
CATSRTRQAGDTQYF
>TRBV7-3|14|NA|TRBJ2-7|many
TGTGCCAGCAGCTTAGGGACGAGAGGATACGAGCAGTACTTC
CASSLGTRGYEQYF
>TRBV7-2|13|NA|TRBJ1-2|many
TGTGCCAGCAGCTCGTCGCCTAACTATGGCTACACCTTC
CASSSSPNYGYTF
>TRBV6-2/TRBV6-3|15|TRBD2|TRBJ2-5|few
TGTGCCAGCAGGGGGACTAGCGGGCAACAAGAGACCCAGTACTTC
CASRGTSGQQETQYF
>TRBV18|15|NA|TRBJ2-7|few
TGTGCCAGCTCACCACTAGCGGAACTACGCTACGAGCAGTACTTC
CASSPLAELRYEQYF
>TRBV4-1|15|NA|TRBJ2-2|NA
TGCGCCAGCAGCCCGCGAGACAGAAACACCGGGGAGCTGTTTTTT
CASSPRDRNTGELFF
>TRBV4-1|15|TRBD2|TRBJ2-3|few
TGCGCCAGCAGCCATAGACTAGCGAACACAGATACGCAGTATTTT
CASSHRLANTDTQYF
>TRBV7-9|14|NA|TRBJ1-1|many
TGTGCCAGCAGTGAAACGGGGGGGAGCACTGAAGCTTTCTTT
CASSETGGSTEAFF
>TRBV5-4|17|TRBD1|TRBJ2-2|NA
TGTGCCAGCAGCTCACTAGGGACAGAGGATGTAACCGGGGAGCTGTTTTTT
CASSSLGTEDVTGELFF
>TRBV12-3/TRBV12-4|17|TRBD1|TRBJ2-3|NA
TGTGCCAGCAGTTTAGGAAGGGGGACAGGGAGGACAGATACGCAGTATTTT
CASSLGRGTGRTDTQYF
>TRBV5-1|16|NA|TRBJ1-6|NA
TGCGCCAGCAGCTTAGCAGGGGAAAACTATAATTCACCCCTCCACTTT
CASSLAGENYNSPLHF
>TRBV29-1|13|NA|TRBJ2-1|NA
TGCAGCGTTGGGATCGTCAGTCACAATGAGCAGTTCTTC
CSVGIVSHNEQFF
>TRBV7-2|14|NA|TRBJ2-1|many
TGTGCCAGCAGCCGGGACTCAACCTACAATGAGCAGTTCTTC
CASSRDSTYNEQFF
>TRBV6-5|14|NA|TRBJ2-2|NA
TGTGCCAGCAGTAGCGCCGGAGGGGCCGGGGAGCTGTTTTTT
CASSSAGGAGELFF
>TRBV10-3|16|NA|TRBJ1-1|once
TGTGCCATCAGTGAGTCGACTCGACTCCAGAACACTGAAGCTTTCTTT
CAISESTRLQNTEAFF
>TRBV10-3|17|NA|TRBJ2-6|many
TGTGCCTTTGGAAGGGGGGGCGCGGGTTCTGGGGCCAACGTCCTGACTTTC
CAFGRGGAGSGANVLTF
>TRBV12-3/TRBV12-4|16|TRBD2|TRBJ2-1|few
TGTGCCAGCAGCCCCGCCGGGACTAGCGGGAGGGGGGAGCAGTTCTTC
CASSPAGTSGRGEQFF
>TRBV20-1|16|TRBD2|TRBJ2-3|NA
TGCAGTGCCCCCGCCGGGGGTAGCGGGAGGGGAGATACGCAGTATTTT
CSAPAGGSGRGDTQYF
>TRBV12-3/TRBV12-4|15|TRBD1|TRBJ2-5|few
TGTGCCAGCAGCACCGGGACAGGGTTCCGGAAGACCCAGTACTTC
CASSTGTGFRKTQYF
>TRBV12-3/TRBV12-4|11|NA|TRBJ2-3|NA
TGTGCCATCCAGACGGTACATACGCAGTATTTT
CAIQTVHTQYF
>TRBV15|14|TRBD1|TRBJ1-3|few
TGTGCCACCAGCGGGGACAGCTCTGGAAACACCATATATTTT
CATSGDSSGNTIYF
>TRBV15|13|NA|TRBJ1-5|NA
TGTGCCACCAGCGGAGCTGGGGGTCAGCCCCAGCATTTT
CATSGAGGQPQHF
>TRBV4-1|15|NA|TRBJ1-3|NA
TGCGCCAGCAGCCAAGATGAGTGGTCTGGAAACACCATATATTTT
CASSQDEWSGNTIYF
>TRBV11-2|14|NA|TRBJ2-7|NA
TGTGCCAGCAGCTTACAGTACCAGGGATGGGAGCAGTACTTC
CASSLQYQGWEQYF
>TRBV9|15|NA|TRBJ2-3|NA
TGTGCCAGCAGCGTATTTGGCAGGGGAGCAGATACGCAGTATTTT
CASSVFGRGADTQYF
>TRBV24-1|16|TRBD2|TRBJ2-1|few
TGTGCCACCAGTGATTCACCGGGAGGGCCCTACAATGAGCAGTTCTTC
CATSDSPGGPYNEQFF
>TRBV7-2|17|NA|TRBJ1-3|many
TGTGCCAGCAGCTTAGTCCCGGGGGTGAACTCTGGAAACACCATATATTTT
CASSLVPGVNSGNTIYF
>TRBV29-1|12|NA|TRBJ2-2|NA
TGCAGCCTAAGGACGGGCACCGGGGAGCTGTTTTTT
CSLRTGTGELFF
>TRBV19|14|TRBD1|TRBJ2-7|NA
TGTGCCAGTAGTTCGGACAGGGGAAAAGACGAGCAGTACTTC
CASSSDRGKDEQYF
>TRBV5-1|13|NA|TRBJ2-2|many
TGCGCCAGCAGCTTGGATGACACCGGGGAGCTGTTTTTT
CASSLDDTGELFF
>TRBV7-2|16|TRBD2|TRBJ2-1|many
TGTGCCAGCAGCTTAGAAGGGGCGGGAGGGTGGAATGAGCAGTTCTTC
CASSLEGAGGWNEQFF
>TRBV20-1|12|NA|TRBJ1-1|NA
TGCAGCGCGCGGACAGTGAACACTGAAGCTTTCTTT
CSARTVNTEAFF
>TRBV12-3/TRBV12-4|14|TRBD1|TRBJ2-1|few
TGTGCCAGCAGTCTGCCGGACAGGGAGGATGAGCAGTTCTTC
CASSLPDREDEQFF